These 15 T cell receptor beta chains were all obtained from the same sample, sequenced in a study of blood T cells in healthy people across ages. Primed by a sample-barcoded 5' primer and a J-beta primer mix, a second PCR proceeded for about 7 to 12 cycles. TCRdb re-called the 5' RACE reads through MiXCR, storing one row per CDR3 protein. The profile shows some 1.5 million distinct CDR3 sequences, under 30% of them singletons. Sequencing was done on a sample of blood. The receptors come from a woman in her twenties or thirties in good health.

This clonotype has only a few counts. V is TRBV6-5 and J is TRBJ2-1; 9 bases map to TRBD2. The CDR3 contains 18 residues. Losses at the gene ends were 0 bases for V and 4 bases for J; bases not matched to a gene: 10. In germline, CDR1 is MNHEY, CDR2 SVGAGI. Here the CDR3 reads CASSYSSGGTWEYNEQFF. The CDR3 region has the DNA TGTGCCAGCAGTTACTCTAGCGGGGGCACGTGGGAGTACAATGAGCAGTTCTTC.

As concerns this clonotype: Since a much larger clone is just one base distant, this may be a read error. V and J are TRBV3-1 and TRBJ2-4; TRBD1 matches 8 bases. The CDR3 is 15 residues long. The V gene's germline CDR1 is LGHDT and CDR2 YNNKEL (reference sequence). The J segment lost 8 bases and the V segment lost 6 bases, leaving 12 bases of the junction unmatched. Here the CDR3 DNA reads TGTGCCAGCAGGCCACCAGGACAGGGAAGGGACATTCAGTACTTC. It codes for CASRPPGQGRDIQYF.

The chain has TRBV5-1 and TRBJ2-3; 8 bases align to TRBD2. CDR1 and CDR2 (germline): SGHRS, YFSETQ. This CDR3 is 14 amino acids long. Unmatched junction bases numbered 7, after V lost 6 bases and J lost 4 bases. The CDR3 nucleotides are TGCGCCAGCACCCGGGGGGGCGAAGCAGATACGCAGTATTTT. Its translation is CASTRGGEADTQYF.

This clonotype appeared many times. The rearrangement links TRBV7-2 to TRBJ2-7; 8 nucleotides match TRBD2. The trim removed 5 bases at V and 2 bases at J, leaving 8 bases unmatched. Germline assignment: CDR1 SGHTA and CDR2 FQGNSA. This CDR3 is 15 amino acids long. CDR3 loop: CASSARGGRAYEQYF. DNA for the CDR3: TGTGCCAGCAGCGCCCGCGGGGGGAGGGCCTACGAGCAGTACTTC. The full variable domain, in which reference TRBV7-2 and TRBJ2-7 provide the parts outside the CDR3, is GAGVSQSPSNKVTEKGKDVELRCDPISGHTALYWYRQSLGQGLEFLIYFQGNSAPDKSGLPSDRFSAERTGGSVSTLTIQRTQQEDSAVYLCASSARGGRAYEQYFGPGTRLTVT.

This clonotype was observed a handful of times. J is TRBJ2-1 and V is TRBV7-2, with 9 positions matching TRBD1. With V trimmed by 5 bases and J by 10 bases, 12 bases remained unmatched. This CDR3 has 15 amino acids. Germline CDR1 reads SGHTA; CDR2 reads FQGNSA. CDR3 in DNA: TGTGCCAGCAGCGCCCGGGACAGGGCCAAGGGGGAGCAGTTCTTC. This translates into CASSARDRAKGEQFF.

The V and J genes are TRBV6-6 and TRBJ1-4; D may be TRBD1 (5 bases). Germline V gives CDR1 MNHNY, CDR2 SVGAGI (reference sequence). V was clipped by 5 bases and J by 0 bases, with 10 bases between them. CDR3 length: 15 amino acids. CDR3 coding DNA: TGTGCCAGCAGTAACGGGGGGGCAACTAATGAAAAACTGTTTTTT. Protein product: CASSNGGATNEKLFF.

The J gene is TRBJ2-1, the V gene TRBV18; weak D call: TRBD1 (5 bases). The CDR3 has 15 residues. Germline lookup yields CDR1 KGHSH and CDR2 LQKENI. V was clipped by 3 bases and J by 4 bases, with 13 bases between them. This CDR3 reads CASSPHATGYNEQFF. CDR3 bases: TGTGCCAGCTCACCGCACGCTACAGGATACAATGAGCAGTTCTTC.

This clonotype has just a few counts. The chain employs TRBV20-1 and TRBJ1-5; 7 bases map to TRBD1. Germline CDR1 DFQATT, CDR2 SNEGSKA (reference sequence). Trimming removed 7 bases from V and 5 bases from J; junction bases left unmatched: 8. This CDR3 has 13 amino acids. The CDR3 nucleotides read TGCAGTGTCATGACAGGGACGGATCAGCCCCAGCATTTT. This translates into CSVMTGTDQPQHF.

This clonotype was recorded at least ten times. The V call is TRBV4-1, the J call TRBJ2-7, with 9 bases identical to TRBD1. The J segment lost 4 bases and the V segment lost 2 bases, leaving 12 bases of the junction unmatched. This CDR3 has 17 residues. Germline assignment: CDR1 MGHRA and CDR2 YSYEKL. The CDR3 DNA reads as TGCGCCAGCAGCCAACAAATACAGGGGGCTTCGGCGTACGAGCAGTACTTC. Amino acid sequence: CASSQQIQGASAYEQYF.

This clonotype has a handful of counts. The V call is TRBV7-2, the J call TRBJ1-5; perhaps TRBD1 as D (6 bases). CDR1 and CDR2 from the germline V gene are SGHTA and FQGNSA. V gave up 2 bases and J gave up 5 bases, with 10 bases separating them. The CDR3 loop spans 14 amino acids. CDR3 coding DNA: TGTGCCAGCAGCTTAAACAGGGCCGATCAGCCCCAGCATTTT. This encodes CASSLNRADQPQHF.

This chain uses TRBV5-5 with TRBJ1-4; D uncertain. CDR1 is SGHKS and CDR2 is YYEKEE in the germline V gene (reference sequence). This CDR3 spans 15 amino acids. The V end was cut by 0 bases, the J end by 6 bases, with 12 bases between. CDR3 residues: CASSLVRQFHEKLFF. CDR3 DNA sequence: TGTGCCAGCAGCTTGGTCCGCCAGTTCCATGAAAAACTGTTTTTT.

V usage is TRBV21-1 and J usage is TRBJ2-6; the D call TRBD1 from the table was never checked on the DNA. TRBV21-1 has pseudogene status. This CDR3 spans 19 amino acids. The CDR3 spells CASSKSAGPGNSGTNVLTF. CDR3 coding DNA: TGTGCCAGCAGCAAATCAGCTGGGCCAGGAAACTCTGGGACCAACGTCCTGACTTTC.

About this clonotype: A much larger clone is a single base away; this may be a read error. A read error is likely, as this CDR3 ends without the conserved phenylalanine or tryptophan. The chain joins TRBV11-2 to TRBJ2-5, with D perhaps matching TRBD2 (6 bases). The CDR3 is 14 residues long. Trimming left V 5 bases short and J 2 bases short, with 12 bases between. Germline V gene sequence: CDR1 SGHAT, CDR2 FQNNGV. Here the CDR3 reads CASSPLGGQETQYL. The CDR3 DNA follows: TGTGCCAGCAGCCCCCTCGGGGGACAAGAGACCCAGTACCTC.

The CDR3 spells CASSSTAASPFQYF. The DNA of the CDR3 is TGTGCCAGCAGTTCGACGGCGGCATCCCCATTTCAGTACTTC. V is TRBV28 and J is TRBJ2-5; D is unclear. Germline V CDR1 and CDR2: MDHEN, SYDVKM. Trimming took 4 bases from V and 11 from J, leaving 20 bases between them. The length of the CDR3 is 14 residues.

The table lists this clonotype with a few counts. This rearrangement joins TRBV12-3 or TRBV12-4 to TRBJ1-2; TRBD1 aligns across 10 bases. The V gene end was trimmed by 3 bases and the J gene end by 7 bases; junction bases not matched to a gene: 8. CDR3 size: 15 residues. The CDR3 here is CASSFVGTGVLGYTF. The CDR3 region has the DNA TGTGCCAGCAGTTTTGTAGGGACAGGGGTCCTTGGCTACACCTTC.